The table lists the clone carrying this T cell receptor (beta chain) with a few counts. Sequenced by immunoSEQ multiplex PCR; TCRdb stores in-frame clones only, minus some. Of 400,000 to 500,000 clones detected, roughly 90% appear once; the ten largest clones hold around 3.6%. The sample's treatment: some 20 received Ad26.COV2.S at low or high dose, single or two shots; about five received placebo; per-sample allocation not given. The samples were gathered on day 63 after the first injection of vaccine or placebo. The CDR3 has 17 residues. Germline V gene lookup returns CDR1 KGHSH and CDR2 LQKENI. Trimming stripped 1 base from V and 2 bases from J, with 16 bases between. This sample stems from a study of Ad26.COV2.S vaccination and SARS-CoV-2 variants.

The material was peripheral blood, obtained in a trial of Ad26.COV2.S vaccine versus placebo. The J gene is TRBJ2-3, the V gene TRBV18, with D possibly TRBD2 on 5 matching bases. The TCR originated in a person aged 18 to 65 who received the Ad26.COV2.S COVID-19 vaccine or a placebo. Here the CDR3 DNA reads TGTGCCAGCTCACCACGTACGTGGAGGAATGACACAGATACGCAGTATTTT. It is translated as CASSPRTWRNDTDTQYF.